This T cell receptor beta chain was retrieved from a study of OX40 agonist ivuxolimab in advanced cancers. Study summary: At 82.7% male, the cohort had a mean age of 60 years, ranging from roughly 23 to 80.

Systemic immunosuppression or autoimmune disease history was grounds to exclude patients. The assay was immunoSEQ multiplex PCR, and TCRdb's table has in-frame clones only and misses some. The sample holds more than 55,000 clones; about 90% are singletons and the top ten take 14%. Germline CDR1 SGHNT, CDR2 YYREEE (reference sequence). This CDR3 is 15 amino acids long. V was shortened by 4 bases and J by 4 bases, with 15 bases between the two germline ends. The source was CD4+ or CD8+ T cells sorted from blood, collected in a trial of the OX40 agonist ivuxolimab. The chain uses TRBV5-4 and TRBJ1-3; D unresolved. This TCR was recovered from an adult with an advanced solid tumor such as melanoma, head and neck, liver or kidney cancer. CDR3 DNA: TGTGCCAGCAGCACACCGACGGACGGAGGAAACACCATATATTTT. This codes for CASSTPTDGGNTIYF.